This TCR beta chain comes out of a study of blood T cell repertoires in COVID-19 (dated by TCRdb to 2020 to 2021). Describing the broader study: The collaborator samples originated in the United States, Italy and Spain and spanned the acute and convalescent phases of COVID-19. The material from the prospective study consisted of cDNA or gDNA derived from T cells, B-cell-depleted T cells, or PBMCs. The repertoires were released in a freely available public database meant as a resource for research on the immune response to SARS-CoV-2. Nearly every sample came with metadata listing a de-identified subject ID, COVID-19 status, age in years and sex. Deeply sampled blood TCRbeta repertoires from subjects exposed to, actively infected with, or recovered from COVID-19 were included in the dataset. Samples were obtained from the ongoing ImmuneRACE study (first 160 participants) and from 950 to 1,500 subjects provided by 6 global collaborators. Where HLA class I and class II types were available, the types were taken from metadata supplied by the sample provider, not from assay-based typing. Summary of the overall study and its limitations: Clinical and demographic metadata were provided uncurated, with the amount varying by source and participant.

The immunoSEQ Assay, a bias-controlled multiplex PCR, was used to amplify TCRbeta CDR3 regions from genomic DNA. The paper's data handling went like this. The number of nucleated cells in each sample was estimated from the amplification of reference gene primers within the assay. Sequence reads were collapsed and filtered to measure the absolute abundance of every unique TCRbeta CDR3 rearrangement. For each sample, productive Simpson clonality was calculated as the square root of Simpson's diversity index over productive rearrangements. TCRdb stores this immuneACCESS table with in-frame sequences only. Part of the clones is absent; in the studies checked, under half of the shortfall reflects unresolved V genes, and no reason is known for the rest. V, J and clone size are taken as reported in that table, and D and trimming were inferred from the DNA itself. The sample table shows hundreds of thousands of clones, and 85% are seen once. The top ten clonotypes cover 2% to 3% of the sample.

Participants in the prospective study were enrolled through a virtual design, were aged roughly 18 to 90 years, and lived in approximately 25 United States geographic areas. To assign participants to cohorts, the prospective study relied on clinical history that participants themselves reported in a screening survey and a study questionnaire. Recovered participants in ImmuneRACE Cohort 3 were defined by two consecutive negative NP/OP PCR tests, clearance by a healthcare professional, or resolution of symptoms. Mobile phlebotomists in the prospective study collected whole blood, serum and a nasopharyngeal or oropharyngeal swab from every participant. Over a roughly two-month period, participants in the prospective study had the option of providing additional blood draws and questionnaires. Prospective study blood samples were shipped either frozen or at room temperature before DNA extraction. This clone was found once. The antigen it recognizes is unknown. Nothing much larger sits one base from this clone, and base qualities are not available.

Sequenced sample: PBMCs or T cells enriched from blood (not recorded which). This TCR derives from a woman between 45 and 65 years old who had recovered from COVID-19.

The DNA sequence is given as TGTGCCAGCAGTCCGGGACTACAACCGGGGGAGCAGTACTTC. Translated, this is CASSPGLQPGEQYF. The rearranged segments are TRBV6-5 and TRBJ2-7, and 7 junctional nucleotides match TRBD2. Spanning cysteine to phenylalanine, the CDR3 consists of 14 amino acids. CDR3 DNA only is kept here, 42 bases in frame from base 1. CDR1 and CDR2 are drawn from the germline V gene: MNHEY, SVGAGI. At the junction V is shortened by 5 bases and J by 7 bases; bases outside the gene matches: 11.